This TCR beta chain was sequenced in a study of T cells in Graves' hyperthyroidism and ophthalmopathy. Amplification targeted TCR beta CDR3 regions from RNA transcripts. The TCR CDR3 first-round RT-PCR relied on the HTBI primer set. TCRdb analysed the multiplex PCR reads with MiXCR anew, one entry per CDR3 protein. In the table there are a few hundred thousand distinct CDR3 sequences, approximately 15% of which are singletons. Uncontrolled infection, other autoimmune disease, pregnancy or lactation excluded patients. Sequences were obtained from blood. This receptor was taken from a woman in her forties with Graves' hyperthyroidism.

The CDR3 sequence: CSAERAGATQYF. CDR3 DNA: TGCAGTGCTGAGCGAGCGGGAGCTACCCAGTACTTC. The V and J genes are TRBV20-1 and TRBJ2-5; TRBD2 matches at 8 bases. The CDR3 is made up of 12 amino acids. CDR1 is DFQATT, CDR2 SNEGSKA, per germline (reference sequence). V trimming: 5 bases; J trimming: 8 bases; junction bases outside the gene matches: 7.